A single sample gave rise to the 32 T cell receptor beta chains below, sequenced in a study of blood T cell repertoires in COVID-19. Profiled with immunoSEQ multiplex PCR; TCRdb holds only in-frame clones, not every one. The sample holds 130,000 to 150,000 clones, around 90% seen once. Material: peripheral blood. Source of these receptors: a woman between 50 and 59 years old with acute or convalescent COVID-19.

CDR3 sequence (DNA): TGTGCCAGTAGTATTCGAGGCATAGCGGGAGGAAGCAATGAGCAGTTCTTC. Protein: CASSIRGIAGGSNEQFF. V gene TRBV19 combines with J gene TRBJ2-1, with 10 bases lining up with TRBD2. Germline CDR1 LNHDA, CDR2 SQIVND (reference sequence). V lost 3 bases, J lost 6 bases, and 11 bases stayed unmatched. The CDR3 runs to 17 residues.

The rearrangement links TRBV18 to TRBJ1-3, with a possible D match to TRBD1 (5 bases). V dropped 7 bases and J dropped 0 bases, with 7 bases sitting between them. This CDR3 has 13 residues. CDR1 and CDR2 from the germline V gene are KGHSH and LQKENI. The CDR3 loop is CASLQDSGNTIYF. The CDR3, as DNA: TGTGCCAGCTTACAGGACTCTGGAAACACCATATATTTT.

The chain joins TRBV7-3 to TRBJ1-1, with D unresolved. Trimming left V 5 bases short and J 4 bases short, with 14 bases between. CDR1 is SGHTA and CDR2 is FQGTGA in the germline V gene. The CDR3 consists of 14 residues. The CDR3 protein is CASSDNDGLTEAFF. The DNA of the CDR3 is TGTGCCAGCAGCGATAACGATGGACTCACTGAAGCTTTCTTT.

V usage is TRBV10-2 and J usage is TRBJ1-4; TRBD1 is a possible D gene (5 bases). Germline CDR1 is WSHSY and CDR2 is SAAADI. V was shortened by 8 bases and J by 5 bases, with 18 bases between the two germline ends. This CDR3 is built from 15 residues. The CDR3, as DNA: TGCGCCAGCCTGGAGCGGGGGGGAACAAATGAAAAACTGTTTTTT. It specifies CASLERGGTNEKLFF.

This chain links TRBV7-2 with TRBJ1-2; TRBD1 matches 9 bases. Trimming cost V 2 bases and J 10 bases; bases outside gene matches: 8. Germline CDR1 and CDR2: SGHTA and FQGNSA. The CDR3 totals 14 residues. Here the CDR3 reads CASSLWGGQGTYTF. The DNA of the CDR3 is TGTGCCAGCAGCTTATGGGGTGGACAGGGGACCTACACCTTC. The full variable domain, completed using reference TRBV7-2 and TRBJ1-2, is GAGVSQSPSNKVTEKGKDVELRCDPISGHTALYWYRQSLGQGLEFLIYFQGNSAPDKSGLPSDRFSAERTGGSVSTLTIQRTQQEDSAVYLCASSLWGGQGTYTFGSGTRLTVV.

This chain connects TRBV19 to TRBJ1-5, with D unclear. Germline assignment: CDR1 LNHDA and CDR2 SQIVND (reference sequence). Deletions cut 1 base from V and 0 bases from J, with 10 bases between. This CDR3 has 16 residues. CDR3 residues: CASSIVGGNSNQPQHF. The DNA for the CDR3 is TGTGCCAGTAGTATAGTAGGAGGGAATAGCAATCAGCCCCAGCATTTT. Filled out from reference TRBV19 and TRBJ1-5, the complete variable domain reads DGGITQSPKYLFRKEGQNVTLSCEQNLNHDAMYWYRQDPGQGLRLIYYSQIVNDFQKGDIAEGYSVSREKKESFPLTVTSAQKNPTAFYLCASSIVGGNSNQPQHFGDGTRLSIL.

The chain recombines TRBV30 with TRBJ2-5; D gene ambiguous. V gave up 3 bases and J gave up 4 bases, with 6 bases separating them. The V gene's germline CDR1 is GTSNPN and CDR2 SVGIG (reference sequence). This CDR3 spans 11 amino acids. CDR3 coding DNA: TGTGCCTGGAGGGTGGCAGAGACCCAGTACTTC. Amino acid sequence: CAWRVAETQYF.

The J gene is TRBJ1-5, the V gene TRBV6-6, with a tentative D call TRBD1 (6 bases). This CDR3 spans 14 amino acids. The V end lost 6 bases, the J end lost 5 bases, and 14 bases lay between the germline ends. Germline CDR1 is MNHNY and CDR2 is SVGAGI (reference sequence). The CDR3, as DNA: TGTGCCAGCAGCCAAGACAGGTTGGATCAGCCCCAGCATTTT. Translated, it gives CASSQDRLDQPQHF.

With regard to this clone: The same CDR3 is also encoded by other DNA sequences in this sample. J is TRBJ2-7 and V is TRBV19; D is possibly TRBD1 (6 bases). The V gene's germline CDR1 is LNHDA and CDR2 SQIVND (reference sequence). This CDR3 has 11 amino acids. Trimming cost V 4 bases and J 7 bases, with 8 bases left between them. The CDR3 region is CASSSTGEQYF. The DNA for the CDR3 is TGTGCCAGTAGTAGTACAGGGGAGCAGTACTTC.

This sequence joins TRBV10-3 and TRBJ1-1; tentative D call: TRBD1 (5 bases). The CDR3 runs to 14 residues. Germline lookup yields CDR1 ENHRY and CDR2 SYGVKD. V dropped 4 bases and J dropped 0 bases, with 9 bases sitting between them. The CDR3 reads CAISGGLMNTEAFF. The DNA of the CDR3 is TGTGCCATCAGTGGGGGACTCATGAACACTGAAGCTTTCTTT.

The chain employs TRBV3-1 (or the pseudogene TRBV3-2) and TRBJ2-3; 10 positions agree with TRBD2. There are 21 residues in the CDR3. Looked up from germline, CDR1 is LGHDT and CDR2 is YNNKEL (reference sequence). V gave up 4 bases and J gave up 6 bases; unmatched junction bases: 25. CDR3 bases: TGTGCCAGCAGCCCAGGACTAGCGGTGATTTCGGGTATTCTCCGGCGGGATACGCAGTATTTT. The encoded protein is CASSPGLAVISGILRRDTQYF.

The chain joins TRBV27 to TRBJ1-4; weak D call: TRBD1 (5 bases). Trimming took 6 bases from V and 0 from J, leaving 17 bases between them. From germline, CDR1 is MNHEY and CDR2 SMNVEV (reference sequence). The CDR3 spans 17 residues. CDR3 nucleotide sequence: TGTGCCAGCAGGCTGAACCTCGGGGGTGCAACTAATGAAAAACTGTTTTTT. As protein: CASRLNLGGATNEKLFF.

J is TRBJ1-1 and V is TRBV2; D unclear. The CDR3 is 15 amino acids. Germline V gene sequence: CDR1 SNHLY, CDR2 FYNNEI. Trimming left V 4 bases short and J 1 base short, with 13 bases between. CDR3 in amino acids: CASSGDSRGNTEAFF. The CDR3 DNA reads as TGTGCCAGCAGTGGCGATAGCCGGGGGAACACTGAAGCTTTCTTT.

This rearrangement joins TRBV2 to TRBJ2-1; 9 bases match TRBD2. Germline-derived CDR1 and CDR2 are SNHLY and FYNNEI. V shed 7 bases and J 5 bases; nucleotides not matched to a gene: 15. The CDR3 contains 17 residues. CDR3: CASTLGAGGLVHNEQFF. CDR3 sequence (DNA): TGTGCCAGCACCTTAGGGGCGGGAGGGCTCGTCCACAATGAGCAGTTCTTC.

The gene calls are TRBV18 and TRBJ1-6, with TRBD1 matching 9 bases. The CDR3 has 16 amino acids. V shed 4 bases and J 8 bases; nucleotides not matched to a gene: 9. Per germline, CDR1 KGHSH and CDR2 LQKENI. The DNA of the CDR3 is TGTGCCAGCTCACTTGCGACAGGGGGATCCTATTCACCCCTCCACTTT. Translated, it gives CASSLATGGSYSPLHF.

V gene TRBV29-1 combines with J gene TRBJ1-2; maybe TRBD1 (5 bases). CDR3 size: 13 residues. Deletions cut 0 bases from V and 8 bases from J, with 13 bases between. CDR1 and CDR2 from the germline V gene are SQVTM and ANQGSEA. CDR3: CSVEESRVPGYTF. CDR3 bases: TGCAGCGTTGAAGAGTCCAGGGTTCCCGGCTACACCTTC.

The chain carries TRBV19 and TRBJ2-2; TRBD1 aligns across 9 bases. V was clipped by 5 bases and J by 5 bases; unmatched bases: 12. Germline loops: CDR1 LNHDA, CDR2 SQIVND (reference sequence). The length of the CDR3 is 17 residues. The CDR3 DNA reads TGTGCCAGTAGTCTTTATTCCGGGACAGGGTTAACCGGGGAGCTGTTTTTT. It specifies CASSLYSGTGLTGELFF.

The rearrangement uses TRBV5-1 and TRBJ2-1; the D is unclear. Germline V gives CDR1 SGHRS, CDR2 YFSETQ. The V end was cut by 7 bases, the J end by 0 bases, with 14 bases between. The CDR3 is 15 amino acids. The CDR3, as DNA: TGCGCCAGCGGAGCCTTCCTGAGCTCCTACAATGAGCAGTTCTTC. Translation gives CASGAFLSSYNEQFF.

The chain joins TRBV7-6 to TRBJ2-7, with 10 bases fitting TRBD1. This CDR3 is built from 17 residues. V was pared by 1 base and J by 4 bases, with 10 bases of the junction left unmatched. Per germline, CDR1 SGHVS and CDR2 FNYEAQ. In nucleotides, the CDR3 is TGTGCCAGCAGCTTAGAAGGAGGGGGACAGGGGAGGTACGAGCAGTACTTC. Residues: CASSLEGGGQGRYEQYF.

The rearrangement joins TRBV5-5 to TRBJ1-2; D possibly corresponds to TRBD1 (5 bases). Germline V gene data show CDR1 as SGHKS and CDR2 as YYEKEE (reference sequence). The V end lost 4 bases, the J end lost 6 bases, and 10 bases lay between the germline ends. The CDR3 has 12 amino acids. CDR3 sequence (DNA): TGTGCCAGCAGCCCGCTGACAGATGGCTACACCTTC. Translated: CASSPLTDGYTF. The whole variable domain, remainder taken from reference TRBV5-5 and TRBJ1-2, is DAGVTQSPTHLIKTRGQQVTLRCSPISGHKSVSWYQQVLGQGPQFIFQYYEKEERGRGNFPDRFSARQFPNYSSELNVNALLLGDSALYLCASSPLTDGYTFGSGTRLTVV.

The chain uses TRBV5-1 and TRBJ2-1; a possible D gene is TRBD2 (5 bases). Trimming took 1 base from V and 0 from J, leaving 11 bases between them. The CDR3 is 16 residues long. Germline V gives CDR1 SGHRS, CDR2 YFSETQ. CDR3 loop: CASSLLNGISYNEQFF. CDR3 nucleotide sequence: TGCGCCAGCAGCTTGCTTAACGGGATCTCCTACAATGAGCAGTTCTTC.

The chain is built from TRBV3-1 (or the pseudogene TRBV3-2) and TRBJ2-3; 7 positions agree with TRBD1. The V segment lost 7 bases and the J segment 5 bases; nucleotides outside the gene matches: 6. CDR1 and CDR2 (germline): LGHDT, YNNKEL (reference sequence). The CDR3 has 13 residues. DNA for the CDR3: TGTGCCAGCACTAGACAGGGTGAAGATACGCAGTATTTT. Its translation: CASTRQGEDTQYF.

The DNA for the CDR3 is TGCGCCAGCAGTCCCCTAAATAACTTAAACACCGGGGAGCTGTTTTTT. The encoded protein is CASSPLNNLNTGELFF. The chain couples TRBV23-1 to TRBJ2-2; D unclear. TRBV23-1 is reported as an ORF; its role is uncertain. Trimming left V 4 bases short and J 2 bases short, with 14 bases between. The CDR3 runs to 16 residues.

The genes are TRBV7-3 and TRBJ1-6, with 9 bases matching TRBD1. V lost 3 bases and J lost 10; bases outside the gene matches: 7. The CDR3 contains 15 residues. Germline-derived CDR1 and CDR2 are SGHTA and FQGTGA. This CDR3 is CASSFGTGWDSPLHF. The DNA of the CDR3 is TGTGCCAGCAGCTTCGGGACAGGGTGGGACTCACCCCTCCACTTT.

This sequence joins TRBV3-1 (or the pseudogene TRBV3-2) and TRBJ1-6; D is undetermined. Trimming shortened V by 6 bases and J by 5 bases, and 11 bases separated the two germline ends. This CDR3 comprises 14 residues. Germline values: CDR1 LGHDT, CDR2 YNNKEL (reference sequence). In DNA, the CDR3 is TGTGCCAGCAGAAGAGGACTGGATAATTCACCCCTCCACTTT. This translates into CASRRGLDNSPLHF.

The J gene is TRBJ1-6, the V gene TRBV7-9; 8 nucleotides agree with TRBD1. After removal of 5 bases from V and 10 bases from J, the junction contained 4 bases not matched to a gene. CDR1 is SEHNR, CDR2 FQNEAQ, per germline (reference sequence). This CDR3 is built from 13 residues. The CDR3 region is CASSANRGSPLHF. Written as DNA, the CDR3 is TGTGCCAGCAGCGCTAACAGGGGGTCACCCCTCCACTTT.

The chain couples TRBV19 to TRBJ2-5; D may be TRBD2 (6 bases). V was cut by 5 bases and J by 8 bases, with 18 bases left in between. Germline V gene data show CDR1 as LNHDA and CDR2 as SQIVND (reference sequence). The CDR3 length is 14 residues. In DNA, the CDR3 is TGTGCCAGTAGTGGCGGGACTGCCGGTGGTACCCAGTACTTC. It codes for CASSGGTAGGTQYF.

There are a few counts of this clone. The rearrangement links TRBV7-6 to TRBJ2-1; 10 nucleotides agree with TRBD1. Germline CDR1 is SGHVS and CDR2 is FNYEAQ. V gave up 5 bases and J gave up 7 bases; unmatched junction bases: 11. This CDR3 spans 16 amino acids. As DNA, the CDR3 is TGTGCCAGCAGCAAAAACCGGGACAGGGGTGTAAATGAGCAGTTCTTC. Translated: CASSKNRDRGVNEQFF.

The chain couples TRBV28 to TRBJ1-3, with D unresolved. The ends were cut back, 6 bases at V and 8 bases at J, with 8 bases in the middle. The length of the CDR3 is 11 residues. Germline-derived CDR1 and CDR2 are MDHEN and SYDVKM. CDR3 DNA: TGTGCCAGCAGCTCCCCGTACACCATATATTTT. Translation: CASSSPYTIYF.

A single count supports this clone. V usage is TRBV2 and J usage is TRBJ2-7; possibly TRBD2 for D (6 bases). The germline CDR1 and CDR2 sequences are SNHLY and FYNNEI. CDR3 size: 15 residues. Trimming took 4 bases from V and 2 from J, leaving 15 bases between them. CDR3 amino acids: CASSAGGLGTYEQYF. Written as DNA, the CDR3 is TGTGCCAGCAGTGCCGGAGGGTTGGGCACCTACGAGCAGTACTTC.

This clone showed up just once. Other nucleotide sequences in the sample specify the same CDR3. The rearrangement joins TRBV7-3 to TRBJ1-1, with D perhaps matching TRBD1 (6 bases). Trimming left V 3 bases short and J 0 bases short, with 8 bases between. The CDR3 spans 14 residues. CDR1 and CDR2 from the germline V gene are SGHTA and FQGTGA. This chain's CDR3 is CASSLRGLNTEAFF. CDR3 bases: TGTGCCAGCAGCTTGAGGGGGTTGAACACTGAAGCTTTCTTT.

The chain recombines TRBV28 with TRBJ2-1; TRBD2 is a possible D gene (6 bases). The germline gives CDR1 MDHEN, CDR2 SYDVKM. The CDR3 runs 13 residues. V shed 3 bases and J shed 6 bases, with 9 bases lying between them. The CDR3 DNA is TGTGCCAGCAGTTTGGCGGGGCCCAATGAGCAGTTCTTC. It encodes CASSLAGPNEQFF.